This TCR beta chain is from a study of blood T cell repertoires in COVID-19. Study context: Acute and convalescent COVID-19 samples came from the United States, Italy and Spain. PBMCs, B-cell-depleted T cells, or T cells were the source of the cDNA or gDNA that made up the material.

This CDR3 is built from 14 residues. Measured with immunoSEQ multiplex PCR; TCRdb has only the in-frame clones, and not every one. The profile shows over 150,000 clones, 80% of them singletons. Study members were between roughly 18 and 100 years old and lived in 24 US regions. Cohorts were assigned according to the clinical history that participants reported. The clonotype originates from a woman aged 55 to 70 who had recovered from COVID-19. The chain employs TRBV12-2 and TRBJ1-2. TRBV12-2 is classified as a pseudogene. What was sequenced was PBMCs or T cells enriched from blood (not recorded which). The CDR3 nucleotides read TGTGCAAGTAAGGGAGTTAACTCTAACTATGGCTACACCTTC. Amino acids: CASKGVNSNYGYTF.